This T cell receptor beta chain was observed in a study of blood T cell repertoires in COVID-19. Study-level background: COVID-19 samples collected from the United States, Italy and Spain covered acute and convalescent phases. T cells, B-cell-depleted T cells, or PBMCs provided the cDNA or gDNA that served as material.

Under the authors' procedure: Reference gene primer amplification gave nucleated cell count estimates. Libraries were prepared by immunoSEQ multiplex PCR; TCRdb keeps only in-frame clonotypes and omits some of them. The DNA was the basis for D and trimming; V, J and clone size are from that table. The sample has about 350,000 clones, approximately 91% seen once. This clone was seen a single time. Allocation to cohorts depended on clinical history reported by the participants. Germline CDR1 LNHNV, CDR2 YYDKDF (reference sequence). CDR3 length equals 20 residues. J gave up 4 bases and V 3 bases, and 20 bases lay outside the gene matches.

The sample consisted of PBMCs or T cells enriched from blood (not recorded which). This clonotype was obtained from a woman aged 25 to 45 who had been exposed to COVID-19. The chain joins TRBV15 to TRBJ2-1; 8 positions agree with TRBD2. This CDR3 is CATSRPPGLGEGTRYNEQFF. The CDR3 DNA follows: TGTGCCACCAGCAGGCCGCCGGGACTAGGGGAAGGTACGAGATACAATGAGCAGTTCTTC.